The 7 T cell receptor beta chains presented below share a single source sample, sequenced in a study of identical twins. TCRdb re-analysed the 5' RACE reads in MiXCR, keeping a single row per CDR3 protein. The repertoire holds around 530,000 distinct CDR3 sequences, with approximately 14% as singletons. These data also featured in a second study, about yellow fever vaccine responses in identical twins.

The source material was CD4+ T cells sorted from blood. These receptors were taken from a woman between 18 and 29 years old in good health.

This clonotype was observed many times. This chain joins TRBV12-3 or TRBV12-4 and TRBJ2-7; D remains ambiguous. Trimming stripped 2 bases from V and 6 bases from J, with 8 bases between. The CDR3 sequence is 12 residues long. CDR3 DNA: TGTGCCAGCAGTTTAACTCTACTCGAGCAGTACTTC. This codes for CASSLTLLEQYF.

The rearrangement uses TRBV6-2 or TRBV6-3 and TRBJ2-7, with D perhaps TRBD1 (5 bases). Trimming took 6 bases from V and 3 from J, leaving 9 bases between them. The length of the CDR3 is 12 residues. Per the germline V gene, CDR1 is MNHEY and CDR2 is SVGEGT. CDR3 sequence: CASSDRYYEQYV. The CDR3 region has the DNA TGTGCCAGCAGCGACAGATACTACGAGCAGTACGTC.

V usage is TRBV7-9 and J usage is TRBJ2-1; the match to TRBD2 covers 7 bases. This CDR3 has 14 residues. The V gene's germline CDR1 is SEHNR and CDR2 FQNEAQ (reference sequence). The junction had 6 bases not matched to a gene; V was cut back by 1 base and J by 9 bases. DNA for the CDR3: TGTGCCAGCAGCTTAGAGGTTAGCGGGCTTGAGCAGTTCTTC. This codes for CASSLEVSGLEQFF. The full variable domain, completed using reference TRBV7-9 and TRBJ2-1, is DTGVSQNPRHKITKRGQNVTFRCDPISEHNRLYWYRQTLGQGPEFLTYFQNEAQLEKSRLLSDRFSAERPKGSFSTLEIQRTEQGDSAMYLCASSLEVSGLEQFFGPGTRLTVL.

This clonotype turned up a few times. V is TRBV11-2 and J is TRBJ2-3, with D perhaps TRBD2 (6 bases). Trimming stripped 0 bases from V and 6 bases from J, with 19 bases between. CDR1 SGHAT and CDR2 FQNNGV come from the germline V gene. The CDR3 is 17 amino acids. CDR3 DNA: TGTGCCAGCAGCTTAGAAAAGGGACTCACTAGGAATGATACGCAGTATTTT. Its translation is CASSLEKGLTRNDTQYF.

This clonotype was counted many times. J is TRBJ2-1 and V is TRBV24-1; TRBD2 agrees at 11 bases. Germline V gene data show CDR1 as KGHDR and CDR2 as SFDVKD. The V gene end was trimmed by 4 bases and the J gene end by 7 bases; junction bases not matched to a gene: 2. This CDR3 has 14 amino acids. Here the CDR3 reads CATSDRTSGNEQFF. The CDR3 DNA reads TGTGCCACCAGTGACCGGACTAGCGGGAATGAGCAGTTCTTC.

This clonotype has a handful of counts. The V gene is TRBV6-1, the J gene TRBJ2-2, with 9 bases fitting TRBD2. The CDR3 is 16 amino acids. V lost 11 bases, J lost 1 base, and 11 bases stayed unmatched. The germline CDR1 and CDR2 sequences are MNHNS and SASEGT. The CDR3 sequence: CAAGGRGGQNTGELFF. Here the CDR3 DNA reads TGTGCCGCGGGAGGGCGCGGGGGGCAGAACACCGGGGAGCTGTTTTTT.

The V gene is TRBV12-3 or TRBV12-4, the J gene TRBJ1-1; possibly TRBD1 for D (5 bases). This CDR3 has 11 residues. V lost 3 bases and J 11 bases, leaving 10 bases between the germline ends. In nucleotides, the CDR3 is TGTGCCAGCAGTTTGGGACCCCGTGCTTTCTTT. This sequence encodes CASSLGPRAFF.